This T cell receptor (beta chain) was recorded in a study of response to subunit inactivated influenza vaccine. Comments on this clonotype: Its antigen is as yet unknown.

Germline CDR1 LGHNA, CDR2 YNFKEQ. V was clipped by 2 bases and J by 6 bases, with 8 bases between them. The CDR3 loop spans 13 amino acids. TCRdb used MiXCR to reprocess the RT-PCR reads, holding one entry per CDR3 protein. The repertoire has about 830,000 distinct CDR3 sequences, under 20% of them found once; the top ten carry approximately 10%. Study findings and constraints: It was the authors' suggestion that each seasonal influenza vaccination recruits few new T cells.

Sequences were derived from PBMCs from blood, sampled around 5 days after vaccination. This chain connects TRBV4-2 to TRBJ2-1, with no clear D. This TCR derives from a man between 45 and 60 years old who received an inactivated influenza vaccine. In DNA form, the CDR3 reads TGTGCCAGCAGCCAAAAAATGATCAATGAGCAGTTCTTC. This gives the protein CASSQKMINEQFF.